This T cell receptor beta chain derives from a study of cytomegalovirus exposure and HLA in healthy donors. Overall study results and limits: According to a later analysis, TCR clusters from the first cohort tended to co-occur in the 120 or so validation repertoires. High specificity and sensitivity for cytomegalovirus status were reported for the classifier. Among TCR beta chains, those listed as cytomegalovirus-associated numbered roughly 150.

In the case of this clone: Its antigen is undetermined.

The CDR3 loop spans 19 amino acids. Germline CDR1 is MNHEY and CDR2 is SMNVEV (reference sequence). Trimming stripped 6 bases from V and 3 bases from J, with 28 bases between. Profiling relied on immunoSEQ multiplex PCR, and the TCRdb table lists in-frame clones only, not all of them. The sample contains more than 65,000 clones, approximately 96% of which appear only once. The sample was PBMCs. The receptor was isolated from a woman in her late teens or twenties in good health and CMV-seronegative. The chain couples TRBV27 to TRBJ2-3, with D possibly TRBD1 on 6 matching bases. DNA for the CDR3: TGTGCCAGCAGAGTCGATGACAGGCGAGGCAACGACCAGACAGATACGCAGTATTTT. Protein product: CASRVDDRRGNDQTDTQYF.